A selection of T cell receptor beta chains follows, all from one sample in a study of blood T cell repertoires in COVID-19. Clones were read by immunoSEQ multiplex PCR, and TCRdb kept only the in-frame ones, dropping some. Of roughly 170,000 clones in the sample, around 80% were seen once. Sequencing used PBMCs or T cells enriched from blood (not recorded which). The receptors here all came from a man over 45 who had recovered from COVID-19. The conserved cysteine and the conserved F or W are not part of the CDR3 here. Each record gives: CDR3 protein, D gene, V gene. D genes are given only for firm matches.

CDR3: ASSAIFGGPETQY
D: .
V: TRBV6-4

CDR3: ASSELAGANNEQF
D: TRBD2
V: TRBV9

CDR3: ASSQATGSNQPQH
D: TRBD1
V: TRBV4-2

CDR3: ASSEAWAIDTQY
D: .
V: TRBV2

CDR3: ASSLRGNYGYT
D: TRBD1
V: TRBV5-6

CDR3: ASSSPGKLF
D: .
V: TRBV9

CDR3: ASSGRDRGLSQDGYT
D: TRBD1
V: TRBV5-5

CDR3: ASSFAGTGTSRQGYT
D: TRBD1
V: TRBV28

CDR3: ASSLAPGTAYEQY
D: TRBD1
V: TRBV7-2

CDR3: ASSLGSSGGPYEQY
D: TRBD2
V: TRBV11-2

CDR3: ASSLFLRGRNTEAF
D: .
V: TRBV13

CDR3: ASSPRAAGTAYGYT
D: TRBD1
V: TRBV9

CDR3: ASTRGGANEKLF
D: .
V: TRBV6-6

CDR3: ASSPNRVAQY
D: .
V: TRBV6-2/TRBV6-3

CDR3: ASSNQRLTDTQY
D: .
V: TRBV19

CDR3: AWTLDNMNTEAF
D: .
V: TRBV30

CDR3: ASSVDTNYGYT
D: .
V: TRBV9

CDR3: AWSDRNVNTEAF
D: .
V: TRBV30